This T cell receptor beta chain comes out of a study of Tregs in tolerant kidney transplant recipients. TCRdb keeps only in-frame clones here, not all; method: immunoSEQ multiplex PCR. The sample consists of about 64,000 clones, 95% to 98% of them appearing once. The CDR3 runs 15 residues. The J segment lost 6 bases and the V segment lost 0 bases, leaving 5 bases of the junction unmatched. CDR1 GTSNPN and CDR2 SVGIG come from the germline V gene (reference sequence). About this clone: No antigen is known for it.

Study findings and constraints: Expanding Tregs on activated donor B cells appeared to best identify donor-specific TCRbeta clones.

This sequence originates from a human donor who received a combined kidney and bone marrow transplant. Here the sequenced sample was Tregs from blood, taken before the transplant. The chain couples TRBV30 to TRBJ2-2, with 9 bases fitting TRBD1. The CDR3, as DNA: TGTGCCTGGAGTGTTGTGACAGGGGGGGCCGGGGAGCTGTTTTTT. It encodes CAWSVVTGGAGELFF.